Presented here are 32 T cell receptor beta chains from one specimen sequenced in a study of blood T cell repertoires in COVID-19. The assay was immunoSEQ multiplex PCR, and TCRdb's table has in-frame clones only and misses some. This sample has approximately 40,000 clones, with more than 70% found just once. Sequenced sample: peripheral blood. The receptors here all came from a man aged 60 to 75 with active or convalescent COVID-19.

Ten or more counts support this clone. As DNA, the CDR3 is TGTGCCAGCAGTCCGCCGGGGTTGGATGAGCAGTTCTTC. Amino acids: CASSPPGLDEQFF. The rearrangement uses TRBV27 and TRBJ2-1; maybe TRBD2 (5 bases). The V and J ends lost 5 bases and 8 bases respectively, with 13 bases between them. The length of the CDR3 is 13 residues. Looked up from germline, CDR1 is MNHEY and CDR2 is SMNVEV (reference sequence).

The rearrangement links TRBV11-3 to TRBJ1-1, with 10 bases lining up with TRBD1. The CDR3 extends over 16 amino acids. Germline V lookup: CDR1 SGHNT, CDR2 YENEEA. V lost 5 bases to trimming and J lost 1 base; unmatched junction nucleotides: 7. CDR3 loop: CASSARTGGANTEAFF. For the CDR3, the DNA is TGTGCCAGCAGCGCCCGGACAGGGGGAGCGAACACTGAAGCTTTCTTT.

The rearrangement links TRBV9 to TRBJ2-1, with 7 bases matching TRBD1. Germline loops: CDR1 SGDLS, CDR2 YYNGEE. J gave up 7 bases and V 4 bases, and 11 bases lay outside the gene matches. The CDR3 contains 15 residues. This CDR3 is CASSPRTGFGNEQFF. CDR3 DNA: TGTGCCAGCAGCCCTAGGACAGGATTTGGGAATGAGCAGTTCTTC.

This rearrangement joins TRBV7-8 to TRBJ1-1, with D hard to call. Trimming cost V 1 base and J 13 bases, with 16 bases left between them. This CDR3 has 13 residues. Germline CDR1 reads SGHVS; CDR2 reads FQNEAQ. In DNA form, the CDR3 reads TGTGCCAGCAGCTTAGAGACGGTCGGAGCCTATTTCTTT. It is translated as CASSLETVGAYFF.

The rearrangement uses TRBV5-6 and TRBJ2-3, with TRBD2 matching over 10 bases. Unmatched junction bases numbered 8, after V lost 4 bases and J lost 3 bases. CDR3 length equals 16 residues. Germline values: CDR1 SGHDT, CDR2 YYEEEE. This chain's CDR3 is CASSLGDSGRTDTQYF. Here the CDR3 DNA reads TGTGCCAGCAGCCTCGGGGATAGCGGGAGGACAGATACGCAGTATTTT.

This clone has only a few counts. The chain carries TRBV7-9 and TRBJ1-5, with D possibly being TRBD1 (5 bases). Looked up from germline, CDR1 is SEHNR and CDR2 is FQNEAQ (reference sequence). The CDR3 is 16 amino acids. Deletions cut 0 bases from V and 5 bases from J, with 14 bases between. CDR3 residues: CASSLALGGTDQPQHF. The CDR3 DNA follows: TGTGCCAGCAGCTTAGCCCTTGGGGGGACCGATCAGCCCCAGCATTTT.

This clone was picked up many times. This sequence joins TRBV29-1 and TRBJ1-1; D uncertain. Germline CDR1 and CDR2: SQVTM and ANQGSEA. The CDR3 spans 11 residues. V lost 4 bases to trimming and J lost 4 bases, with 7 bases between them. CDR3: CSVVRATEAFF. The CDR3 DNA sequence: TGCAGCGTTGTGAGAGCCACTGAAGCTTTCTTT.

This chain joins TRBV5-4 and TRBJ2-1; 11 bases are shared with TRBD2. The V segment lost 7 bases and the J segment 0 bases; nucleotides outside the gene matches: 6. Per the germline V gene, CDR1 is SGHNT and CDR2 is YYREEE (reference sequence). This CDR3 is 16 amino acids long. CDR3 DNA sequence: TGTGCCAGCGGACTAGCGGGCGCTCTCTCCTACAATGAGCAGTTCTTC. Its protein product is CASGLAGALSYNEQFF.

This sequence joins TRBV4-1 and TRBJ2-5, with D possibly TRBD1 on 5 matching bases. CDR3 size: 16 residues. Germline CDR1 reads MGHRA; CDR2 reads YSYEKL. Between the trimmed V and J ends, which lost 2 bases and 5 bases, there was a span of 18 bases. The DNA of the CDR3 is TGCGCCAGCAGCCAATACACATCAGGGTTCCAGGAGACCCAGTACTTC. Encoded protein: CASSQYTSGFQETQYF.

The CDR3 loop is CASSENTNYGYTF. For the CDR3, the DNA is TGCGCCAGCAGTGAGAATACTAACTATGGCTACACCTTC. The chain recombines TRBV10-2 with TRBJ1-2; D unclear. Germline loops: CDR1 WSHSY, CDR2 SAAADI. The ends were cut back, 2 bases at V and 0 bases at J, with 4 bases in the middle. The CDR3 runs to 13 residues.

The table lists this clone with a few counts. The rearrangement uses TRBV30 and TRBJ2-2; 12 nucleotides align to TRBD2. Germline V gene data show CDR1 as GTSNPN and CDR2 as SVGIG (reference sequence). V trimming: 1 base; J trimming: 4 bases; junction bases outside the gene matches: 4. The CDR3 loop spans 16 amino acids. The CDR3 nucleotides are TGTGCCTGGAGTGGACTAGCGGGAGTGGGCACCGGGGAGCTGTTTTTT. Amino acid sequence: CAWSGLAGVGTGELFF.

The genes are TRBV5-5 and TRBJ1-2, with a possible D match to TRBD1 (5 bases). V lost 5 bases and J lost 5, with 16 bases in between. This CDR3 is built from 14 residues. The V gene's germline CDR1 is SGHKS and CDR2 YYEKEE (reference sequence). CDR3 region: CASRTEPSVYGYTF. CDR3 coding DNA: TGTGCCAGCAGGACAGAGCCCTCTGTTTATGGCTACACCTTC.

This clone was recorded a few times. V usage is TRBV2 and J usage is TRBJ1-6, with 8 bases fitting TRBD1. The CDR3 runs 13 residues. Trimming cost V 7 bases and J 10 bases; bases outside gene matches: 6. Germline V gene lookup returns CDR1 SNHLY and CDR2 FYNNEI. The CDR3 is CASTDRVISPLHF. For the CDR3, the DNA is TGTGCCAGCACGGACAGGGTAATCTCACCCCTCCACTTT.

This clone appeared a single time. V and J are TRBV7-2 and TRBJ1-1; TRBD1 is a possible D gene (5 bases). V dropped 5 bases and J dropped 10 bases, with 20 bases sitting between them. Germline assignment: CDR1 SGHTA and CDR2 FQGNSA. The CDR3 is 14 residues long. The CDR3 coding sequence is TGTGCCAGCAGCCCGAAAGACAGAGAACTCCGAGCTTTCTTT. It specifies CASSPKDRELRAFF.

This clone was detected a few times. This chain links TRBV28 with TRBJ1-3, with D perhaps matching TRBD1 (5 bases). The V end was cut by 4 bases, the J end by 0 bases, with 10 bases between. CDR3 size: 15 residues. In germline, CDR1 is MDHEN, CDR2 SYDVKM. The CDR3 is CASSWGGVSGNTIYF. CDR3 nucleotide sequence: TGTGCCAGCAGTTGGGGGGGGGTCTCTGGAAACACCATATATTTT.

The chain carries TRBV6-5 and TRBJ2-3; D gene uncertain. The CDR3 sequence is 15 residues long. Germline-derived CDR1 and CDR2 are MNHEY and SVGAGI. The ends were cut back, 0 bases at V and 2 bases at J, with 9 bases in the middle. CDR3 residues: CASSYSQYHTDTQYF. The DNA of the CDR3 is TGTGCCAGCAGTTACTCTCAGTACCACACAGATACGCAGTATTTT.

The rearrangement uses TRBV18 and TRBJ2-2; TRBD2 aligns across 14 bases. CDR1 KGHSH and CDR2 LQKENI come from the germline V gene. With 3 bases clipped from V and 3 bases from J, the junction kept 9 bases outside the gene matches. The CDR3 length is 19 residues. CDR3 in DNA: TGTGCCAGCTCACCGGAGAAGACTAGCGGGAGGGCCCACACCGGGGAGCTGTTTTTT. Protein sequence: CASSPEKTSGRAHTGELFF.

The genes are TRBV27 and TRBJ1-5; TRBD1 is a possible D gene (6 bases). The V gene lost 8 bases and the J gene lost 7 bases, with 15 bases spanning the gap. Germline loops: CDR1 MNHEY, CDR2 SMNVEV (reference sequence). CDR3 length equals 13 residues. CDR3 nucleotides: TGTGCCAGCGACGATCCAGGGGAACAGCCCCAGCATTTT. Protein product: CASDDPGEQPQHF.

A few counts support this clone. The V and J genes are TRBV3-1 (or the pseudogene TRBV3-2) and TRBJ1-5, with D maybe TRBD1 (5 bases). Germline values: CDR1 LGHDT, CDR2 YNNKEL (reference sequence). Trimming took off 0 bases at V and 6 bases at J, with 6 bases between the two ends. This CDR3 spans 13 amino acids. CDR3 region: CASSQDRGQPQHF. The CDR3 nucleotides read TGTGCCAGCAGCCAAGATAGGGGTCAGCCCCAGCATTTT.

This chain links TRBV11-3 with TRBJ2-1; tentatively, D is TRBD2 (6 bases). The germline V gene has CDR1 SGHNT and CDR2 YENEEA. V was clipped by 4 bases and J by 6 bases, with 22 bases between them. The CDR3 is made up of 17 amino acids. The CDR3 protein is CASSSGGGAKGINEQFF. CDR3 bases: TGTGCCAGCAGCTCCGGAGGAGGGGCGAAGGGAATCAATGAGCAGTTCTTC.

The chain combines TRBV3-1 (or the pseudogene TRBV3-2) with TRBJ2-3; 9 bases are shared with TRBD2. The CDR3 length is 15 residues. Per germline, CDR1 LGHDT and CDR2 YNNKEL (reference sequence). The V segment lost 5 bases and the J segment 1 base; nucleotides outside the gene matches: 4. As DNA, the CDR3 is TGTGCCAGCAGCAAAGCGGGGGGCGGCACAGATACGCAGTATTTT. It yields the protein CASSKAGGGTDTQYF.

The V call is TRBV11-2, the J call TRBJ1-1; TRBD1 agrees at 10 bases. CDR1 is SGHAT and CDR2 is FQNNGV in the germline V gene. Trimming cost V 3 bases and J 7 bases; bases outside gene matches: 8. The CDR3 is 15 residues long. This CDR3 is CASSFGRTGGFEAFF. As DNA, the CDR3 is TGTGCCAGCAGCTTCGGGAGGACAGGGGGTTTTGAAGCTTTCTTT. The whole variable domain, filled in from reference TRBV11-2 and TRBJ1-1, reads EAGVAQSPRYKIIEKRQSVAFWCNPISGHATLYWYQQILGQGPKLLIQFQNNGVVDDSQLPKDRFSAERLKGVDSTLKIQPAKLEDSAVYLCASSFGRTGGFEAFFGQGTRLTVV.

The chain is built from TRBV7-9 and TRBJ2-2; 7 bases fit TRBD1. The CDR3 spans 17 residues. Germline CDR1 is SEHNR and CDR2 is FQNEAQ (reference sequence). V trimming: 5 bases; J trimming: 3 bases; junction bases outside the gene matches: 12. Here the CDR3 DNA reads TGTGCCAGCAGCCCCCCTCTGTCGGGACAGTACACCGGGGAGCTGTTTTTT. Translation gives CASSPPLSGQYTGELFF. The whole variable domain, filled in from reference TRBV7-9 and TRBJ2-2, reads DTGVSQNPRHKITKRGQNVTFRCDPISEHNRLYWYRQTLGQGPEFLTYFQNEAQLEKSRLLSDRFSAERPKGSFSTLEIQRTEQGDSAMYLCASSPPLSGQYTGELFFGEGSRLTVL.

V is TRBV7-2 and J is TRBJ1-4; D not resolved. The CDR3 runs 14 residues. Germline CDR1 SGHTA, CDR2 FQGNSA. V lost 1 base and J 10 bases, leaving 13 bases between the germline ends. The CDR3 sequence: CASSLEPLSGKLFF. In nucleotides, the CDR3 is TGTGCCAGCAGCTTAGAACCCCTGTCCGGAAAACTGTTTTTT.

V gene TRBV2 combines with J gene TRBJ2-1; D is possibly TRBD1 (6 bases). The CDR3 totals 14 residues. Deletions cut 7 bases from V and 4 bases from J, with 14 bases between. Germline V gives CDR1 SNHLY, CDR2 FYNNEI. In DNA, the CDR3 is TGTGCCAGCACTTCGGGACACCAATACAATGAGCAGTTCTTC. Its translation: CASTSGHQYNEQFF.

The CDR3, as DNA: TGTGCCAGCAGCCAAAGGACAGGGGGCGATTGGGAGACCCAGTACTTC. Its translation: CASSQRTGGDWETQYF. The chain couples TRBV14 to TRBJ2-5; 11 bases fit TRBD1. Germline V gene sequence: CDR1 SGHDN, CDR2 FVKESK. The CDR3 consists of 16 residues. V gave up 2 bases and J gave up 5 bases; unmatched junction bases: 7.

The genes are TRBV5-5 and TRBJ2-7; 8 bases agree with TRBD1. The V gene's germline CDR1 is SGHKS and CDR2 YYEKEE (reference sequence). V lost 0 bases to trimming and J lost 7 bases; unmatched junction nucleotides: 9. The CDR3 has 15 residues. CDR3 residues: CASSLAGQGGGEQYV. The CDR3 DNA is TGTGCCAGCAGCTTGGCCGGACAGGGAGGAGGTGAGCAGTACGTC.

The chain combines TRBV5-6 with TRBJ2-3; 15 bases line up with TRBD2. CDR3 length: 17 residues. Germline V lookup: CDR1 SGHDT, CDR2 YYEEEE. V lost 1 base, J lost 5 bases, and 5 bases stayed unmatched. CDR3 loop: CASSLPGLAGGGDTQYF. DNA of the CDR3: TGTGCCAGCAGCTTGCCCGGACTAGCGGGAGGGGGAGATACGCAGTATTTT.

The gene calls are TRBV18 and TRBJ2-1; 9 bases map to TRBD1. V was pared by 6 bases and J by 8 bases, with 5 bases of the junction left unmatched. The CDR3 is 13 amino acids. CDR1 KGHSH and CDR2 LQKENI come from the germline V gene. The CDR3: CASSSTGGYEQFF. The CDR3 nucleotides are TGTGCCAGCTCTTCGACAGGGGGATATGAGCAGTTCTTC.

The rearrangement uses TRBV30 and TRBJ1-2; unclear D gene. Per the germline V gene, CDR1 is GTSNPN and CDR2 is SVGIG (reference sequence). Trimming left V 0 bases short and J 4 bases short, with 9 bases between. The CDR3 extends over 13 amino acids. CDR3 loop: CAWSVAAAYGYTF. For the CDR3, the DNA is TGTGCCTGGAGTGTAGCGGCAGCCTATGGCTACACCTTC.

The chain is built from TRBV6-5 and TRBJ1-1; weak D call: TRBD1 (6 bases). With 1 base removed from V and 5 bases from J, the gap between germline ends came to 11 bases. The CDR3 consists of 14 residues. The V gene's germline CDR1 is MNHEY and CDR2 SVGAGI. CDR3 sequence reads: CASSYLQGTTEAFF. In DNA, the CDR3 is TGTGCCAGCAGTTACTTACAGGGTACAACTGAAGCTTTCTTT.

This chain joins TRBV24-1 and TRBJ2-4; 9 bases agree with TRBD2. CDR3 length equals 17 residues. The V and J ends lost 6 bases and 0 bases, in that order; junction bases with no gene match: 8. The V gene's germline CDR1 is KGHDR and CDR2 SFDVKD. The CDR3 nucleotides read TGTGCCACCAGTCTCCCTAGCGGGAAGCTAGCCAAAAACATTCAGTACTTC. The encoded protein is CATSLPSGKLAKNIQYF.